This T cell receptor beta chain was recovered during a study of blood T cell repertoires in COVID-19. Trimming shortened V by 2 bases and J by 4 bases, and 14 bases separated the two germline ends. This CDR3 spans 15 amino acids. From germline, CDR1 is MNHNY and CDR2 SVGAGI (reference sequence). The method was immunoSEQ multiplex PCR; TCRdb's version includes in-frame clones alone and lacks a portion of them. Of some 130,000 clones in the sample, roughly 69% were seen once. The source of this sequence is an older woman with acute or convalescent COVID-19. The gene calls are TRBV6-6 and TRBJ1-1, with D hard to call. The sequenced sample consisted of peripheral blood. The CDR3 sequence is CASSYGDSRITEAFF. The CDR3 nucleotides read TGTGCCAGCAGTTACGGAGACTCAAGGATCACTGAAGCTTTCTTT.